This T cell receptor beta chain was obtained from a study of blood T cell repertoires in COVID-19. The wider study: Acute-phase and convalescent COVID-19 samples originated in the United States, Italy and Spain.

This CDR3 comprises 15 residues. Per germline, CDR1 MNHNS and CDR2 SASEGT. The ends were cut back, 1 base at V and 2 bases at J, with 11 bases in the middle. Profiled with immunoSEQ multiplex PCR; TCRdb holds only in-frame clones, not every one. The sample has 350,000 to 450,000 clones, 70% to 90% seen once. Clinical histories supplied by participants themselves formed the basis of cohort assignment. The chain employs TRBV6-1 and TRBJ1-1, with D uncertain. The sequence derives from a woman younger than 35 who had been exposed to COVID-19. Sequencing used PBMCs or T cells enriched from blood (not recorded which). CDR3 nucleotides: TGTGCCAGCAGTGAAGGCGGCAGACTAAACACTGAAGCTTTCTTT. This codes for CASSEGGRLNTEAFF.